These 10 T cell receptor beta chains originate from one sample sequenced in a study of early T cells in non-severe SARS-CoV-2 infection. In TCRdb, the 5' RACE reads were re-called with MiXCR into one record per CDR3 protein. The sample records some 30,000 distinct CDR3 sequences, approximately 5% being singletons. Sequenced sample: whole blood. The source of these receptors is an adult who was a healthcare worker with PCR-confirmed SARS-CoV-2 infection or an uninfected control (not recorded which).

This clonotype was seen repeatedly, ten times or more. This sequence joins TRBV7-9 and TRBJ1-5, with D unclear. V lost 0 bases to trimming and J lost 0 bases, with 3 bases between them. The CDR3 is 14 residues long. Germline V gene lookup returns CDR1 SEHNR and CDR2 FQNEAQ (reference sequence). The CDR3 spells CASSLAGSNQPQHF. The CDR3 region has the DNA TGTGCCAGCAGCTTAGCCGGTAGCAATCAGCCCCAGCATTTT.

Many counts were recorded for this clonotype. The chain is built from TRBV7-9 and TRBJ2-7; 10 bases fit TRBD2. The germline V gene has CDR1 SEHNR and CDR2 FQNEAQ (reference sequence). This CDR3 region has 19 residues. Germline trimming cut 3 bases from V and 2 bases from J; bases unmatched to any gene: 16. The CDR3 protein is CASSLGRLSGRALTYEQYF. The DNA for the CDR3 is TGTGCCAGCAGCTTGGGGCGGTTAAGCGGGAGGGCCTTAACCTACGAGCAGTACTTC.

A note on this clonotype: This may stem from a read error, because a much larger clone lies one nucleotide away. The chain has TRBV6-2 or TRBV6-3 and TRBJ2-7; D is uncertain. CDR3 length: 12 amino acids. Per the germline V gene, CDR1 is MNHEY and CDR2 is SVGEGT. Trimming stripped 6 bases from V and 0 bases from J, with 6 bases between. The DNA of the CDR3 is TGTGCCAGCAGCCGAGCCTCCTACGAGCAGTACTTC. Its protein is CASSRASYEQYF.

The genes are TRBV29-1 and TRBJ2-7; D remains ambiguous. The CDR3 is made up of 12 amino acids. Germline CDR1 SQVTM, CDR2 ANQGSEA. V gave up 8 bases and J gave up 2 bases, with 13 bases separating them. For the CDR3, the DNA is TGCAGCATACTGACCACCGCCTACGAGCAGTACTTC. This encodes CSILTTAYEQYF.

This clonotype has ten or more counts. The chain carries TRBV12-5 and TRBJ2-2, with TRBD2 as a possible D gene (5 bases). This CDR3 is 12 amino acids long. The ends were cut back, 7 bases at V and 7 bases at J, with 10 bases in the middle. Per the germline V gene, CDR1 is LGHNT and CDR2 is FRNRAP. The CDR3 loop reads CASESEGGELFF. CDR3 DNA sequence: TGTGCTAGTGAGAGTGAGGGCGGGGAGCTGTTTTTT.

This clonotype was picked up many times. The rearrangement links TRBV20-1 to TRBJ1-5; tentative D call: TRBD1 (6 bases). The CDR3 runs to 15 residues. From germline, CDR1 is DFQATT and CDR2 SNEGSKA (reference sequence). The V and J ends lost 6 bases and 5 bases respectively, with 20 bases between them. CDR3 sequence reads: CSARGYRGKDQPQHF. The CDR3 DNA reads TGCAGTGCCAGGGGTTATCGGGGAAAAGATCAGCCCCAGCATTTT.

The chain joins TRBV29-1 to TRBJ1-2; 7 bases map to TRBD1. CDR3 length: 14 amino acids. V lost 8 bases and J lost 0; bases outside the gene matches: 9. The germline gives CDR1 SQVTM, CDR2 ANQGSEA. CDR3 loop: CSISRTGANYGYTF. DNA for the CDR3: TGCAGCATCTCTCGAACAGGGGCTAACTATGGCTACACCTTC.

This chain connects TRBV11-2 to TRBJ1-3; 9 bases align to TRBD1. V shed 3 bases and J 6 bases; nucleotides not matched to a gene: 6. CDR3 length equals 15 residues. Per the germline V gene, CDR1 is SGHAT and CDR2 is FQNNGV. The CDR3 protein is CASSLITGGSNTIYF. CDR3 DNA: TGTGCCAGCAGCTTGATAACAGGGGGCTCAAACACCATATATTTT.

This clonotype has a count of ten or more. The chain is built from TRBV29-1 and TRBJ1-2; 9 nucleotides line up with TRBD1. J lost 6 bases, V lost 7 bases, and 6 bases had no gene match. Germline values: CDR1 SQVTM, CDR2 ANQGSEA. The CDR3 sequence is 12 residues long. CDR3 coding DNA: TGCAGCGGTGGACAGGGGAAGGATGGCTACACCTTC. Its translation: CSGGQGKDGYTF.

The V and J genes are TRBV4-1 and TRBJ2-3, with D possibly being TRBD2 (5 bases). The germline V and J ends were trimmed by 1 base and 4 bases, with 18 bases remaining between them. The length of the CDR3 is 17 residues. Germline values: CDR1 MGHRA, CDR2 YSYEKL. CDR3 nucleotides: TGCGCCAGCAGCCAAGCGGTCGGAAGCGGTAGCGCAGATACGCAGTATTTT. Its translation: CASSQAVGSGSADTQYF.